This TCR beta chain stems from a study of identical twins (dated by TCRdb to about 2016). About the full investigation: TCR alpha and beta repertoires from monozygotic twins, unrelated adults of various ages and cord blood were deep-sequenced to test whether fetal clonotypes persist. To rule out contamination, the twin experiments were replicated at different times with different library preparation protocols.

This clonotype occurred a few times. The antigen it recognizes is unknown. One base away there is no much larger clone; base qualities are not given. Every donor was a healthy Caucasian. Miltenyi CD45RO+ enrichment and human naive T-cell isolation kits were used to isolate memory (CD45RO+) and naive T cells from PBMC. Summary of the overall study and its limitations: Fewer insertions were carried by abundant cord blood beta clonotypes; a weaker similar trend was observed in young adult naive repertoires, while no such trend was observed in memory repertoires. Conclusions relied on cross-sectional statistical analysis, since the same donors could not be followed over many years. Compared with coincidental sharing between unrelated individuals, out-of-frame TCR alpha sequences shared between twins had an excess of sequences with low generation probability. Invariant T cells such as MAIT and iNKT could partly confound zero-insertion analyses, although diverse VJ usage argued against such confounding for most clonotypes. Out-of-frame TCR alpha sharing in monozygotic twins was systematically underestimated by recombination models, whereas sharing between unrelated individuals was in agreement with the recombination models. In beta out-of-frame sequences, excess twin sharing was weaker, because having fewer shared sequences lowered the signal-to-noise ratio.

CDR1 and CDR2 (DFQATT, SNEGSKA) derive from the germline V gene (reference sequence). CDR3 length: 12 amino acids, cysteine to phenylalanine. The sequence is cut down to CDR3 DNA, 36 bases in frame from base 1. Here V drops 6 bases and J drops 3 bases, and the junction holds 3 bases not matched to any gene. Receptors were amplified or captured by 5' RACE. This sample was sequenced with an Illumina HiSeq 2000. Template switching introduced a universal primer binding site; the final cDNA contained a unique molecular identifier, enabling accurate counting of TCR cDNA molecules. First-strand cDNA for TCR alpha and beta chains was synthesized from specific primers in the conserved constant-segment region. To control for contamination, every cDNA library was double barcoded, receiving both a SMART-Mk sample barcode and Illumina barcodes. TruSeq adapter sequences, together with Illumina sample barcodes, were added in two successive PCR steps. The TCR alpha and beta cDNA libraries were sequenced on the Illumina HiSeq platform using custom primers. Processing in the source paper ran as follows. Unique molecular identifiers were extracted from raw reads with MiGEC, and CDR3 positions were determined with MiXCR. Recombination models were inferred per individual with the repgenHMM and IGoR tools using an EM algorithm. The tcR package in R was used for shared clonotype analysis, with sharing normalized by the product of cloneset sizes. To study raw recombination free of thymic and clonal selection effects, out-of-frame nonproductive sequences were analyzed. TCRdb reprocessed the public reads (quality trimming at Q25 with fastp, clone calling with MiXCR) and kept in-frame beta chains. Every distinct CDR3 protein forms one entry, paired with its most common genes and DNA. These V and J calls derive from TCRdb rather than the authors' analysis. In all, the sample holds approximately 230,000 distinct CDR3 sequences, and over 12% of those were seen once. The ten top clones hold about 9% of the sample.

This receptor was obtained from a woman between 18 and 29 years old in good health. The material sequenced was memory (CD45RO+) T cells sorted from blood. Explained via the paper, the cell subset or site label denotes: CD45RO+ enriched T cells. The chain uses TRBV20-1 and TRBJ2-5; 8 junctional bases match TRBD2. The nucleotide sequence is given as TGCAGTGCACATAGCGGGAAAGAGACCCAGTACTTC. This is translated as CSAHSGKETQYF.